This TCR beta chain derives from a study of human T cells and chemical hapten exposure. Findings of the study overall: With regard to DPC sensitization, TCRs above 1 in 1000 frequency did not change.

The CDR3 spans 13 residues. Germline V gives CDR1 SGHDT, CDR2 YYEEEE. The V gene lost 0 bases and the J gene lost 3 bases, with 7 bases spanning the gap. Specified time point: patch test 3, about 24 weeks after DPC sensitization. Treatment reported: therapeutic diphenylcyclopropenone sensitization with weekly scalp DPC. This clonotype has ten or more counts. No antigen is known for it. The library attached unique molecular identifiers to individual cDNA molecules. TCRdb reprocessed the RACE reads via MiXCR and lists one record per CDR3 protein. The table includes 100,000 to 150,000 distinct CDR3 sequences, 11% detected once.

The chain recombines TRBV5-6 with TRBJ2-7; D uncertain. This specimen was whole blood, taken in connection with sensitization to the hapten diphenylcyclopropenone (DPC). This sequence was found in a woman aged 50 to 60 with alopecia areata. Some clones in this sample may be carry-over from other donors' samples. DNA for the CDR3: TGTGCCAGCAGCTTGGGACCGGGCTACGAGCAGTACTTC. Translating gives CASSLGPGYEQYF.